The next 19 T cell receptor beta chains were all read from a single sample in a study of human T cells and chemical hapten exposure. TCRdb independently ran MiXCR on the RACE reads; one entry per CDR3 protein. The sample lists about 69,000 distinct CDR3 sequences; 10% to 13% were seen once. Sample time point: patch test 2, 6 weeks after DPC sensitization. The treatment is: therapeutic diphenylcyclopropenone sensitization with weekly scalp DPC. The material sequenced was whole blood, taken in connection with sensitization to the hapten diphenylcyclopropenone (DPC). These receptors were obtained from a woman in her fifties or sixties with alopecia areata. Some clones in this sample may be carry-over from other donors' samples.

This clonotype has ten or more counts. The rearrangement links TRBV4-1 to TRBJ2-1, with 12 bases that match TRBD2. The CDR3 consists of 17 residues. V lost 1 base and J lost 4; bases outside the gene matches: 5. Germline CDR1 is MGHRA and CDR2 is YSYEKL. CDR3 sequence reads: CASSQGSGLAGYNEQFF. The CDR3 DNA reads as TGCGCCAGCAGCCAAGGGTCCGGACTAGCGGGATACAATGAGCAGTTCTTC.

This chain uses TRBV12-3 or TRBV12-4 with TRBJ1-1, with 8 bases matching TRBD1. V was clipped by 5 bases and J by 4 bases; unmatched bases: 9. The CDR3 spans 15 residues. The CDR3 DNA is TGTGCCAGCAGTAAGACAGGGGTTGGTATCACTGAAGCTTTCTTT. This gives the protein CASSKTGVGITEAFF.

This clonotype was picked up many times. The chain joins TRBV18 to TRBJ1-2; 8 bases map to TRBD1. Germline lookup yields CDR1 KGHSH and CDR2 LQKENI. The CDR3 has 15 residues. V shed 1 base, J shed 4 bases, and the junction held 5 bases outside the gene matches. Here the CDR3 DNA reads TGTGCCAGCTCACCACAAACGACAGGGGCCTATGGCTACACCTTC. It is translated as CASSPQTTGAYGYTF. The full variable domain, completed using reference TRBV18 and TRBJ1-2, is NAGVMQNPRHLVRRRGQEARLRCSPMKGHSHVYWYRQLPEEGLKFMVYLQKENIIDESGMPKERFSAEFPKEGPSILRIQQVVRGDSAAYFCASSPQTTGAYGYTFGSGTRLTVV.

The chain is built from TRBV11-2 and TRBJ2-2; D may be TRBD2 (5 bases). Germline assignment: CDR1 SGHAT and CDR2 FQNNGV. The V end lost 3 bases, the J end lost 7 bases, and 12 bases lay between the germline ends. The CDR3 contains 14 residues. The DNA of the CDR3 is TGTGCCAGCAGCTTGCGACTAATCATCGGGGAGCTGTTTTTT. Its translation is CASSLRLIIGELFF. Looking up the rest from reference TRBV11-2 and TRBJ2-2 gives the full variable domain: EAGVAQSPRYKIIEKRQSVAFWCNPISGHATLYWYQQILGQGPKLLIQFQNNGVVDDSQLPKDRFSAERLKGVDSTLKIQPAKLEDSAVYLCASSLRLIIGELFFGEGSRLTVL.

In its sample, this clonotype was seen many times. The chain joins TRBV9 to TRBJ2-2; 10 nucleotides match TRBD1. Trimming at V came to 2 bases and at J to 6 bases, leaving 4 bases not matched to a gene. Germline V CDR1 and CDR2: SGDLS, YYNGEE. This CDR3 comprises 15 residues. The CDR3 loop is CASSVGTGVSGELFF. Here the CDR3 DNA reads TGTGCCAGCAGCGTCGGGACAGGGGTTTCCGGGGAGCTGTTTTTT.

This clonotype was found many times. The rearrangement joins TRBV29-1 to TRBJ1-1; 9 nucleotides align to TRBD1. Germline CDR1 reads SQVTM; CDR2 reads ANQGSEA. The V segment lost 0 bases and the J segment 8 bases; nucleotides outside the gene matches: 4. The CDR3 runs 13 residues. For the CDR3, the DNA is TGCAGCGTTGAAGAGGTTACAGGGGGCGAAGCTTTCTTT. This sequence encodes CSVEEVTGGEAFF.

The J gene is TRBJ2-3, the V gene TRBV4-2; 9 bases align to TRBD2. This CDR3 contains 15 residues. V trimming: 3 bases; J trimming: 7 bases; junction bases outside the gene matches: 8. Looked up from germline, CDR1 is LGHNA and CDR2 is YNFKEQ. CDR3: CASSHTTSGVYTQYF. The CDR3 coding sequence is TGTGCCAGCAGCCATACGACTAGCGGAGTTTATACGCAGTATTTT.

V and J are TRBV7-3 and TRBJ2-7; TRBD1 aligns across 8 bases. The CDR3 has 17 residues. Looked up from germline, CDR1 is SGHTA and CDR2 is FQGTGA. Trimming at V came to 0 bases and at J to 1 base, leaving 8 bases not matched to a gene. The DNA of the CDR3 is TGTGCCAGCAGCTTAACTGGGCGGACAGGGAGTTCCTACGAGCAGTACTTC. Amino acid sequence: CASSLTGRTGSSYEQYF.

This clonotype counts as medium-sized. The chain combines TRBV20-1 with TRBJ2-5, with a tentative D call TRBD1 (6 bases). V dropped 0 bases and J dropped 4 bases, with 18 bases sitting between them. CDR1 DFQATT and CDR2 SNEGSKA come from the germline V gene (reference sequence). The CDR3 consists of 16 residues. Here the CDR3 DNA reads TGCAGTGCTAGAGATCCTCGGGACACATTCCCAGAGACCCAGTACTTC. Translation: CSARDPRDTFPETQYF.

Remarks on this clonotype: A read error may explain this, as a much larger clone is one base away. This CDR3 is missing its conserved last phenylalanine or tryptophan, likely due to a read error. CDR3 residues: CASSPIADVAQHI. CDR3 DNA: TGTGCCAGCTCACCGATCGCCGACGTAGCCCAGCATATT. The gene calls are TRBV18 and TRBJ1-5, with no clear D. The length of the CDR3 is 13 residues. V was cut by 3 bases and J by 11 bases, with 14 bases left in between. Germline CDR1 is KGHSH and CDR2 is LQKENI.

Comment on this clonotype: A much larger clone sits a single nucleotide away, making a read error possible. The chain combines TRBV3-1 with TRBJ2-5; D call uncertain. Germline assignment: CDR1 LGHDT and CDR2 YNNKEL (reference sequence). This CDR3 is 11 amino acids long. CDR3 protein: CVSRFRETQYF. The DNA of the CDR3 is TGTGTCAGCAGGTTTAGAGAGACCCAGTACTTC.

This clonotype has at least ten counts. The rearrangement uses TRBV7-3 and TRBJ2-3; D possibly corresponds to TRBD1 (6 bases). Trimming left V 2 bases short and J 5 bases short, with 8 bases between. Germline CDR1 is SGHTA and CDR2 is FQGTGA. The CDR3 sequence is 13 residues long. The DNA of the CDR3 is TGTGCCAGCAGCTTACAGGGGATAGATACGCAGTATTTT. Translated: CASSLQGIDTQYF.

At least ten counts were recorded for this clonotype. This chain connects TRBV7-9 to TRBJ1-5; D might be TRBD1 (6 bases). The CDR3 has 15 amino acids. V lost 4 bases and J lost 2, with 12 bases in between. CDR1 and CDR2 (germline): SEHNR, FQNEAQ (reference sequence). The CDR3 sequence is CASSYGQTGNQPQHF. The CDR3 DNA follows: TGTGCCAGCAGCTATGGACAGACCGGCAATCAGCCCCAGCATTTT. The entire variable domain, with the rest obtained from reference TRBV7-9 and TRBJ1-5, is as follows: DTGVSQNPRHKITKRGQNVTFRCDPISEHNRLYWYRQTLGQGPEFLTYFQNEAQLEKSRLLSDRFSAERPKGSFSTLEIQRTEQGDSAMYLCASSYGQTGNQPQHFGDGTRLSIL.

This clonotype was seen a few times. The chain uses TRBV20-1 and TRBJ1-1; D not certain. With 3 bases removed from V and 6 bases from J, the gap between germline ends came to 11 bases. The CDR3 is made up of 12 amino acids. In germline, CDR1 is DFQATT, CDR2 SNEGSKA (reference sequence). For the CDR3, the DNA is TGCAGTGCTAGGAATAATAACGCTGAAGCTTTCTTT. This sequence encodes CSARNNNAEAFF.

This clonotype has at least ten counts. The J gene is TRBJ2-7, the V gene TRBV21-1; the table names TRBD1, a call not compared with the DNA. TRBV21-1 is a recognized pseudogene. CDR3 length equals 14 residues. CDR3 loop: CASNTGVSSYEQYF. The CDR3 DNA sequence: TGTGCCAGCAACACAGGGGTAAGCTCCTACGAGCAGTACTTC.

This clonotype has more than one count but fewer than ten. J is TRBJ1-2 and V is TRBV5-4; TRBD1 matches 7 bases. J lost 3 bases, V lost 5 bases, and 7 bases had no gene match. The CDR3 totals 14 residues. In germline, CDR1 is SGHNT, CDR2 YYREEE (reference sequence). For the CDR3, the DNA is TGTGCCAGCAGAATTATAGGGGGCGACTATGGCTACACCTTC. This codes for CASRIIGGDYGYTF.

This clonotype was observed a few times. The genes are TRBV2 and TRBJ2-7, with D possibly TRBD2 on 6 matching bases. Per the germline V gene, CDR1 is SNHLY and CDR2 is FYNNEI. Trimming left V 7 bases short and J 12 bases short, with 16 bases between. The CDR3 loop spans 11 amino acids. CDR3 nucleotides: TGTGCCAGCACTGGGACTCTACGCGGGTACTTC. Amino acids: CASTGTLRGYF.

This clonotype was counted many times. J is TRBJ2-7 and V is TRBV5-4; TRBD2 might be the D (6 bases). From germline, CDR1 is SGHNT and CDR2 YYREEE (reference sequence). The CDR3 consists of 14 residues. V was cut by 3 bases and J by 3 bases, with 13 bases left in between. In nucleotides, the CDR3 is TGTGCCAGCAGCTGGGACTCCTCCGACTACGAGCAGTACTTC. This sequence encodes CASSWDSSDYEQYF.

This clonotype was picked up a small number of times. The CDR3 DNA sequence: TGTGCAAGTCGTTCAGCCGGGACGCCCTCAATTGGCCCTTCTGGGGAGCTGTTTTTT. Protein sequence: CASRSAGTPSIGPSGELFF. The V call is TRBV12-2, the J call TRBJ2-2; the D call TRBD1 from the table was never checked on the DNA. TRBV12-2 is a documented pseudogene. The CDR3 totals 19 residues.